This is a list of T cell receptor beta chains from one sample in a study of blood T cell repertoires in COVID-19. Produced via immunoSEQ multiplex PCR; TCRdb's table is partial and in-frame only. The sample has 90,000 to 100,000 clones, about 85% seen once. The sample consisted of peripheral blood. The receptors originated from a man aged 70-80 years with acute or convalescent COVID-19. CDR3s include the opening cysteine and the closing phenylalanine or tryptophan. The order of the fields is V gene, clone size, D gene, J gene, CDR3 DNA, CDR3 protein. The D gene is left open where the match is weak. The listing skips clone size in some rows; elsewhere it reads once, few, many or a size class.

V gene: TRBV28; clone size: -; D gene: TRBD1; J gene: TRBJ1-1; CDR3 DNA: TGTGCCAGCCCCCCCCGGACAGGGCGAACTGAAGCTTTCTTT; CDR3 protein: CASPPRTGRTEAFF
V gene: TRBV11-2; clone size: -; D gene: TRBD2; J gene: TRBJ2-2; CDR3 DNA: TGTGCCAGCAGCCCTAGGACTAGCCGCTTCGGGGAGCTGTTTTTT; CDR3 protein: CASSPRTSRFGELFF
V gene: TRBV5-1; clone size: -; D gene: -; J gene: TRBJ2-3; CDR3 DNA: TGCGCCAGCAGCTTGGCCGGGTCTTACACAGATACGCAGTATTTT; CDR3 protein: CASSLAGSYTDTQYF
V gene: TRBV29-1; clone size: -; D gene: -; J gene: TRBJ2-2; CDR3 DNA: TGCAGCGTTGATCAGGGGTTTACCGGGGAGCTGTTTTTT; CDR3 protein: CSVDQGFTGELFF
V gene: TRBV6-5; clone size: -; D gene: -; J gene: TRBJ2-1; CDR3 DNA: TGTGCCAGCAGGGGGCTACACCATGAGCAGTTCTTC; CDR3 protein: CASRGLHHEQFF
V gene: TRBV5-5; clone size: -; D gene: TRBD2; J gene: TRBJ2-2; CDR3 DNA: TGTGCCAGCAGCTCTCTGGGACTAGCGGGGGGGCTTGGCGGGGAGCTGTTTTTT; CDR3 protein: CASSSLGLAGGLGGELFF
V gene: TRBV3-1/TRBV3-2; clone size: -; D gene: TRBD1; J gene: TRBJ1-2; CDR3 DNA: TGTGCCAGCAGCGGGGACAGCTCTTATGGCTACACCTTC; CDR3 protein: CASSGDSSYGYTF
V gene: TRBV5-8; clone size: -; D gene: -; J gene: TRBJ1-6; CDR3 DNA: TGTGCCAGCAGCTCCCGGGGTAATTCACCCCTCCACTTT; CDR3 protein: CASSSRGNSPLHF
V gene: TRBV10-2; clone size: -; D gene: -; J gene: TRBJ1-1; CDR3 DNA: TGCGCCAGCAGACCCAACAGGGAGAACACTGAAGCTTTCTTT; CDR3 protein: CASRPNRENTEAFF
V gene: TRBV19; clone size: -; D gene: TRBD1; J gene: TRBJ1-1; CDR3 DNA: TGTGCCAGTAGTACCTTGACAGGGTTGGGCACTGAAGCTTTCTTT; CDR3 protein: CASSTLTGLGTEAFF
V gene: TRBV28; clone size: few; D gene: TRBD1; J gene: TRBJ1-6; CDR3 DNA: TGTGCCAGCAGTCCAAACAGGGGGTGGAATTCACCCCTCCACTTT; CDR3 protein: CASSPNRGWNSPLHF
V gene: TRBV2; clone size: -; D gene: -; J gene: TRBJ1-5; CDR3 DNA: TGTGCCAGCAGGGCCGGGGGCAATCAGCCCCAGCATTTT; CDR3 protein: CASRAGGNQPQHF
V gene: TRBV4-1; clone size: -; D gene: TRBD2; J gene: TRBJ2-1; CDR3 DNA: TGCGCCAGCAGCCAAACTAGCGGGGGGTATGATGAGCAGTTCTTC; CDR3 protein: CASSQTSGGYDEQFF
V gene: TRBV6-5; clone size: -; D gene: -; J gene: TRBJ1-2; CDR3 DNA: TGTGCCTCCCTTGGGGAGGGAATTAACTATGGCTACACCTTC; CDR3 protein: CASLGEGINYGYTF
V gene: TRBV30; clone size: -; D gene: -; J gene: TRBJ1-5; CDR3 DNA: TGTGCCTGGAGCGCCCCCAGGGAAGGTCAGCCCCAGCATTTT; CDR3 protein: CAWSAPREGQPQHF
V gene: TRBV27; clone size: -; D gene: TRBD1; J gene: TRBJ1-2; CDR3 DNA: TGTGCCAGCAGTCCCACAGGGGGCCATGGCTACACCTTC; CDR3 protein: CASSPTGGHGYTF
V gene: TRBV7-2; clone size: -; D gene: -; J gene: TRBJ1-1; CDR3 DNA: TGTGCCAGCAGCTTCCCAGGTGGGACTGAAGCTTTCTTT; CDR3 protein: CASSFPGGTEAFF
V gene: TRBV3-1/TRBV3-2; clone size: -; D gene: TRBD2; J gene: TRBJ2-3; CDR3 DNA: TGTGCCAGCAGCCAAGAGCGGGGGGGTGCAGATACGCAGTATTTT; CDR3 protein: CASSQERGGADTQYF
V gene: TRBV10-3; clone size: few; D gene: TRBD1; J gene: TRBJ1-1; CDR3 DNA: TGTGCCATCAGCCAAACAGGGGGCGCGAGCACTGAAGCTTTCTTT; CDR3 protein: CAISQTGGASTEAFF
V gene: TRBV27; clone size: -; D gene: -; J gene: TRBJ2-7; CDR3 DNA: TGTGCCAGCAGTTTAAGTCGTGGCAACCTTGATGAGCAGTACTTC; CDR3 protein: CASSLSRGNLDEQYF
V gene: TRBV6-2/TRBV6-3; clone size: -; D gene: -; J gene: TRBJ1-1; CDR3 DNA: TGTGCCAGCAGTTACTCGAGGATAATGAACACTGAAGCTTTCTTT; CDR3 protein: CASSYSRIMNTEAFF
V gene: TRBV29-1; clone size: -; D gene: -; J gene: TRBJ1-3; CDR3 DNA: TGCAGCGTAACACGGAGCTCTGGAAACACCATATATTTT; CDR3 protein: CSVTRSSGNTIYF
V gene: TRBV5-1; clone size: -; D gene: TRBD1; J gene: TRBJ1-6; CDR3 DNA: TGCGCCAGCAGCCGGACAGGTCGAAATTCACCCCTCCACTTT; CDR3 protein: CASSRTGRNSPLHF
V gene: TRBV3-1/TRBV3-2; clone size: -; D gene: TRBD1; J gene: TRBJ1-2; CDR3 DNA: TGTGCCAGCAGCCAAGATCCCAGACAGGGATCCTACACCTTC; CDR3 protein: CASSQDPRQGSYTF
V gene: TRBV3-1/TRBV3-2; clone size: -; D gene: TRBD1; J gene: TRBJ1-2; CDR3 DNA: TGTGCCAGTAGCCAAGATGGCAAACCGGGACAGCCTGGCTACACCTTC; CDR3 protein: CASSQDGKPGQPGYTF